Listed here are 28 T cell receptor beta chains from one sample, sequenced in a study of blood T cell repertoires in COVID-19. TCRdb's table, derived via immunoSEQ multiplex PCR, lists solely in-frame clones and lacks some. In the table there are around 77,000 clones, 90% of which are singletons. Sequenced input: peripheral blood. The receptors were sampled from a woman aged 80 or older with active or convalescent COVID-19.

The CDR3 region is CASSPRRDVGEKLFF. In DNA form, the CDR3 reads TGTGCCAGCAGCCCCCGGAGAGATGTCGGTGAAAAACTGTTTTTT. This chain links TRBV7-9 with TRBJ1-4; D unclear. V shed 5 bases and J shed 7 bases, with 17 bases lying between them. Germline loops: CDR1 SEHNR, CDR2 FQNEAQ (reference sequence). There are 15 residues in the CDR3.

The chain carries TRBV6-5 and TRBJ1-1; the D gene is possibly TRBD1 (5 bases). Looked up from germline, CDR1 is MNHEY and CDR2 is SVGAGI. The CDR3 is made up of 15 amino acids. The V end was cut by 5 bases, the J end by 4 bases, with 17 bases between. DNA of the CDR3: TGTGCCAGCAGTCCGCCGGGGGGTTCAAGCACTGAAGCTTTCTTT. It codes for CASSPPGGSSTEAFF.

The chain links TRBV4-1 to TRBJ2-1; D ambiguous. This CDR3 comprises 16 residues. The germline V gene has CDR1 MGHRA and CDR2 YSYEKL. V was cut by 4 bases and J by 0 bases, with 13 bases left in between. The CDR3 sequence is CASSRLSSRSYNEQFF. The CDR3, as DNA: TGCGCCAGCAGCCGGTTGAGTAGTCGCTCCTACAATGAGCAGTTCTTC.

This chain uses TRBV24-1 with TRBJ2-5, with 7 bases that match TRBD1. Germline V gene data show CDR1 as KGHDR and CDR2 as SFDVKD. The CDR3 runs 15 residues. With 3 bases clipped from V and 5 bases from J, the junction kept 8 bases outside the gene matches. The DNA for the CDR3 is TGTGCCACCAGTGATGTAGTAGGGGGCGATGAGACCCAGTACTTC. Translation: CATSDVVGGDETQYF.

The V and J genes are TRBV11-2 and TRBJ1-1; D not resolved. Trimming removed 5 bases from V and 7 bases from J, with 11 bases in between. CDR3 length equals 12 residues. Germline CDR1 reads SGHAT; CDR2 reads FQNNGV. The CDR3 is CASSPTRLEAFF. DNA of the CDR3: TGTGCCAGCAGCCCGACACGGCTTGAAGCTTTCTTT. The full variable domain, its missing parts supplied by reference TRBV11-2 and TRBJ1-1, is EAGVAQSPRYKIIEKRQSVAFWCNPISGHATLYWYQQILGQGPKLLIQFQNNGVVDDSQLPKDRFSAERLKGVDSTLKIQPAKLEDSAVYLCASSPTRLEAFFGQGTRLTVV.

The rearrangement joins TRBV18 to TRBJ1-2; 8 nucleotides line up with TRBD1. This CDR3 contains 14 residues. J gave up 6 bases and V 5 bases, and 8 bases lay outside the gene matches. Looked up from germline, CDR1 is KGHSH and CDR2 is LQKENI. The CDR3 region is CASSNPWDRNGYTF. Written as DNA, the CDR3 is TGTGCCAGCTCAAACCCCTGGGACAGGAATGGCTACACCTTC.

The chain recombines TRBV4-1 with TRBJ2-7, with D possibly matching TRBD2 (6 bases). Trimming removed 5 bases from V and 0 bases from J, with 8 bases in between. This CDR3 spans 13 amino acids. Germline V gene data show CDR1 as MGHRA and CDR2 as YSYEKL. The CDR3 loop is CASSGGASYEQYF. The CDR3 nucleotides are TGCGCCAGCAGCGGCGGGGCCTCCTACGAGCAGTACTTC.

This rearrangement joins TRBV2 to TRBJ2-1; 11 bases line up with TRBD2. Germline assignment: CDR1 SNHLY and CDR2 FYNNEI. The CDR3 is 15 residues long. With V trimmed by 6 bases and J by 7 bases, 8 bases remained unmatched. The CDR3, as DNA: TGTGCCAGCAGAGCTTCTAGCGGGGGGAGGAATGAGCAGTTCTTC. Encoded protein: CASRASSGGRNEQFF.

The chain recombines TRBV3-1 (or the pseudogene TRBV3-2) with TRBJ1-2; TRBD1 matches at 9 bases. V shed 4 bases and J 8 bases; nucleotides not matched to a gene: 5. The CDR3 runs to 13 residues. CDR1 and CDR2 from the germline V gene are LGHDT and YNNKEL (reference sequence). This chain's CDR3 is CASSPGTGRGYTF. The CDR3 region has the DNA TGTGCCAGCAGCCCCGGGACAGGGAGAGGCTACACCTTC.

The chain has TRBV2 and TRBJ2-7, with TRBD1 as a possible D gene (6 bases). The germline V gene has CDR1 SNHLY and CDR2 FYNNEI. The ends were cut back, 8 bases at V and 1 base at J, with 15 bases in the middle. The CDR3 is made up of 14 amino acids. The CDR3 protein is CASLQSTGSYEQYF. The CDR3, as DNA: TGTGCCAGCCTGCAGTCGACAGGATCCTACGAGCAGTACTTC. The complete variable domain, with remaining parts taken from reference TRBV2 and TRBJ2-7, reads EPEVTQTPSHQVTQMGQEVILRCVPISNHLYFYWYRQILGQKVEFLVSFYNNEISEKSEIFDDQFSVERPDGSNFTLKIRSTKLEDSAMYFCASLQSTGSYEQYFGPGTRLTVT.

The chain employs TRBV13 and TRBJ1-4; possible D gene TRBD1, 5 bases. Trimming cost V 8 bases and J 6 bases, with 19 bases left between them. The CDR3 extends over 15 amino acids. The germline V gene encodes CDR1 PRHDT and CDR2 FYEKMQ (reference sequence). CDR3: CASGDSGSGDEKLFF. CDR3 coding DNA: TGTGCCAGCGGGGACTCGGGGTCGGGCGATGAAAAACTGTTTTTT. The full variable domain, completed using reference TRBV13 and TRBJ1-4, is AAGVIQSPRHLIKEKRETATLKCYPIPRHDTVYWYQQGPGQDPQFLISFYEKMQSDKGSIPDRFSAQQFSDYHSELNMSSLELGDSALYFCASGDSGSGDEKLFFGSGTQLSVL.

The V gene is TRBV5-1, the J gene TRBJ2-3, with 8 bases fitting TRBD1. V gave up 9 bases and J gave up 0 bases; unmatched junction bases: 3. Per the germline V gene, CDR1 is SGHRS and CDR2 is YFSETQ. The CDR3 spans 13 residues. The CDR3 region is CATRQGSTDTQYF. In DNA, the CDR3 is TGCGCCACCCGACAGGGGAGCACAGATACGCAGTATTTT.

The chain recombines TRBV27 with TRBJ1-3; maybe TRBD1 (5 bases). V lost 3 bases and J 2 bases, leaving 8 bases between the germline ends. The CDR3 spans 14 residues. Germline assignment: CDR1 MNHEY and CDR2 SMNVEV (reference sequence). The CDR3 nucleotides are TGTGCCAGCAGTTTGTCGGGGGCTGGAAACACCATATATTTT. Translating it yields CASSLSGAGNTIYF.

The chain has TRBV30 and TRBJ1-1, with D possibly TRBD1 on 6 matching bases. Germline V gene sequence: CDR1 GTSNPN, CDR2 SVGIG (reference sequence). The CDR3 totals 13 residues. The V end lost 0 bases, the J end lost 3 bases, and 8 bases lay between the germline ends. The CDR3 region is CAWSVRGDTEAFF. DNA of the CDR3: TGTGCCTGGAGTGTCAGGGGTGACACTGAAGCTTTCTTT.

This clone occurred once. The chain is built from TRBV12-3 or TRBV12-4 and TRBJ1-1; D gene uncertain. The CDR3 contains 12 residues. V lost 2 bases, J lost 4 bases, and 5 bases lay in between. CDR3 loop: CASSLPRTEAFF. Written as DNA, the CDR3 is TGTGCCAGCAGTTTACCCCGCACTGAAGCTTTCTTT.

This chain links TRBV28 with TRBJ1-4, with a tentative D call TRBD1 (5 bases). V dropped 8 bases and J dropped 13 bases, with 23 bases sitting between them. The CDR3 runs 14 residues. CDR1 and CDR2 (germline): MDHEN, SYDVKM. Written as DNA, the CDR3 is TGTGCCAGCGCTTCGCTCGCGGGGCAATTAGGACTGTTTTTT. This sequence encodes CASASLAGQLGLFF.

The rearrangement joins TRBV30 to TRBJ1-1; 8 nucleotides line up with TRBD1. Trimming took 2 bases from V and 6 from J; bases not matched to a gene: 11. Per germline, CDR1 GTSNPN and CDR2 SVGIG (reference sequence). CDR3 size: 15 residues. The CDR3 nucleotides are TGTGCCTGGAGTTTTGGGACAGGATTGTCCTCTGAAGCTTTCTTT. Protein sequence: CAWSFGTGLSSEAFF.

V usage is TRBV5-1 and J usage is TRBJ1-1; 10 bases are a match to TRBD1. This CDR3 spans 16 amino acids. Germline trimming cut 4 bases from V and 3 bases from J; bases unmatched to any gene: 9. Germline V gene sequence: CDR1 SGHRS, CDR2 YFSETQ. DNA for the CDR3: TGCGCCAGCAGCCCGGGACAGGGGAAAAAGGACACTGAAGCTTTCTTT. Translating it yields CASSPGQGKKDTEAFF. The full variable domain, with the rest looked up from reference TRBV5-1 and TRBJ1-1, is KAGVTQTPRYLIKTRGQQVTLSCSPISGHRSVSWYQQTPGQGLQFLFEYFSETQRNKGNFPGRFSGRQFSNSRSEMNVSTLELGDSALYLCASSPGQGKKDTEAFFGQGTRLTVV.

The chain couples TRBV29-1 to TRBJ2-3, with D tentatively TRBD1 (6 bases). The CDR3 is 13 residues long. Germline V gene data show CDR1 as SQVTM and CDR2 as ANQGSEA. Trimming removed 2 bases from V and 2 bases from J, with 8 bases in between. CDR3 DNA: TGCAGCGTTGAACGGACAGTCACAGATACGCAGTATTTT. This translates into CSVERTVTDTQYF.

The V call is TRBV7-2, the J call TRBJ2-3, with 7 positions matching TRBD1. This CDR3 contains 16 residues. Germline V gene data show CDR1 as SGHTA and CDR2 as FQGNSA. Trimming at V came to 3 bases and at J to 0 bases, leaving 6 bases not matched to a gene. CDR3 sequence: CASSLTGFDSTDTQYF. The CDR3 region has the DNA TGTGCCAGCAGCTTGACAGGGTTCGATAGCACAGATACGCAGTATTTT.

J is TRBJ2-7 and V is TRBV2; D ambiguous. The ends were cut back, 6 bases at V and 2 bases at J, with 8 bases in the middle. The CDR3 is 12 amino acids. Germline CDR1 is SNHLY and CDR2 is FYNNEI. In DNA, the CDR3 is TGTGCCAGCAGGCGAATTACCTACGAGCAGTACTTC. It specifies CASRRITYEQYF. Looking up the rest from reference TRBV2 and TRBJ2-7 gives the full variable domain: EPEVTQTPSHQVTQMGQEVILRCVPISNHLYFYWYRQILGQKVEFLVSFYNNEISEKSEIFDDQFSVERPDGSNFTLKIRSTKLEDSAMYFCASRRITYEQYFGPGTRLTVT.

This clone was observed once. This chain uses TRBV2 with TRBJ1-4; TRBD1 matches 10 bases. The CDR3 length is 15 residues. V shed 6 bases and J 5 bases; nucleotides not matched to a gene: 6. The germline V gene has CDR1 SNHLY and CDR2 FYNNEI. The CDR3 sequence: CASRGGQGGNEKLFF. In nucleotides, the CDR3 is TGTGCCAGCAGGGGAGGACAGGGGGGGAATGAAAAACTGTTTTTT.

The V gene is TRBV6-5, the J gene TRBJ2-3; D not resolved. CDR1 MNHEY and CDR2 SVGAGI come from the germline V gene. This CDR3 comprises 13 residues. The germline V and J ends were trimmed by 8 bases and 0 bases, with 9 bases remaining between them. The CDR3 spells CASLLRSTDTQYF. The CDR3 bases are TGTGCCAGCCTTCTGAGGAGCACAGATACGCAGTATTTT.

This chain connects TRBV13 to TRBJ1-3, with D perhaps TRBD1 (5 bases). The CDR3 totals 16 residues. V lost 5 bases to trimming and J lost 0 bases, with 14 bases between them. CDR1 is PRHDT and CDR2 is FYEKMQ in the germline V gene (reference sequence). The CDR3 region has the DNA TGTGCCAGCAGCCGCGTGGGGGGGTACTCTGGAAACACCATATATTTT. This translates into CASSRVGGYSGNTIYF.

The V gene is TRBV4-2, the J gene TRBJ1-4, with a possible D match to TRBD1 (6 bases). This CDR3 has 17 residues. Trimming removed 1 base from V and 7 bases from J, with 19 bases in between. From germline, CDR1 is LGHNA and CDR2 YNFKEQ. CDR3 loop: CASSQGGLQGRSEKLFF. CDR3 nucleotide sequence: TGTGCCAGCAGCCAAGGTGGCCTACAGGGTAGGAGTGAAAAACTGTTTTTT.

The chain joins TRBV30 to TRBJ2-7; the match to TRBD1 covers 9 bases. Germline CDR1 is GTSNPN and CDR2 is SVGIG (reference sequence). There are 13 residues in the CDR3. V was clipped by 4 bases and J by 2 bases; unmatched bases: 3. CDR3 protein: CAWTWTGAYEQYF. CDR3 DNA sequence: TGTGCCTGGACCTGGACAGGGGCCTACGAGCAGTACTTC. Supplemented by reference TRBV30 and TRBJ2-7, the full variable domain reads SQTIHQWPATLVQPVGSPLSLECTVEGTSNPNLYWYRQAAGRGLQLLFYSVGIGQISSEVPQNLSASRPQDRQFILSSKKLLLSDSGFYLCAWTWTGAYEQYFGPGTRLTVT.

In nucleotides, the CDR3 is TGTGCCAGCAGTTACTCGGGCATCCTAGCGGGGAATGAGCAGTTCTTC. This translates into CASSYSGILAGNEQFF. The chain combines TRBV6-2 or TRBV6-3 with TRBJ2-1, with 9 bases that match TRBD2. The CDR3 has 16 residues. Trimming at V came to 0 bases and at J to 7 bases, leaving 7 bases not matched to a gene. Germline values: CDR1 MNHEY, CDR2 SVGEGT.

This chain connects TRBV7-9 to TRBJ2-2, with a tentative D call TRBD1 (5 bases). The CDR3 is 16 amino acids. V lost 3 bases, J lost 7 bases, and 18 bases lay in between. Germline assignment: CDR1 SEHNR and CDR2 FQNEAQ (reference sequence). This chain's CDR3 is CASSLIPVGASGELFF. The DNA for the CDR3 is TGTGCCAGCAGCTTGATTCCAGTTGGGGCTAGCGGGGAGCTGTTTTTT. The whole variable domain, remainder taken from reference TRBV7-9 and TRBJ2-2, is DTGVSQNPRHKITKRGQNVTFRCDPISEHNRLYWYRQTLGQGPEFLTYFQNEAQLEKSRLLSDRFSAERPKGSFSTLEIQRTEQGDSAMYLCASSLIPVGASGELFFGEGSRLTVL.